This T cell receptor (beta chain) emerged from a study of cytomegalovirus exposure and HLA in healthy donors. Study-wide findings and caveats: Donors belonging to an Asian-associated ancestry cluster reportedly showed fewer N-insertions in productive TCRs than the 666-donor mean, according to what a later analysis found. For presence/absence analyses, sequencing depth was assumed to be roughly uniform across donors. As a later analysis showed, several of the most significant clusters appeared to be linked to common viral pathogens.

Details on this clone: No antigen is known for it.

All donors participated as healthy donors of bone marrow. A multiplex PCR was run with 60 Vbeta primers and 13 Jbeta primers. Assay used: immunoSEQ multiplex PCR; TCRdb lists only in-frame clones, some missing. The sample gives some 150,000 clones, 65% to 80% of which show up once; roughly 4.2% is in the top ten. The V gene end was trimmed by 7 bases and the J gene end by 4 bases; junction bases not matched to a gene: 6. CDR3 length: 13 residues. Germline assignment: CDR1 GTSNPN and CDR2 SVGIG (reference sequence). The source material was PBMCs. The chain combines TRBV30 with TRBJ2-2, with 7 bases aligning to TRBD1. This TCR was recovered from a woman aged 40 to 49 in good health and CMV-seronegative. The CDR3 DNA reads TGTGCCTCCCCGGGACAGCCCACCGGGGAGCTGTTTTTT. It specifies CASPGQPTGELFF.